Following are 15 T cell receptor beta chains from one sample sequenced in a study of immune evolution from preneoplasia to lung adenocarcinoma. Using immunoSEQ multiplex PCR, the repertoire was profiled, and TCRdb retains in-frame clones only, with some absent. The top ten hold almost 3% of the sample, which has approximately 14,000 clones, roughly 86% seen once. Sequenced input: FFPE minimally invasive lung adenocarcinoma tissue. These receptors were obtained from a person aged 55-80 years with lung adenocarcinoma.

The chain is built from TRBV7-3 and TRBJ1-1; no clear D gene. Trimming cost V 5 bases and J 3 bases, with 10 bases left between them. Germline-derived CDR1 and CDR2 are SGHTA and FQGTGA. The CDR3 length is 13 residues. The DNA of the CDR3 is TGTGCCAGCAGCCCACAGCCCCACACTGAAGCTTTCTTT. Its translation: CASSPQPHTEAFF.

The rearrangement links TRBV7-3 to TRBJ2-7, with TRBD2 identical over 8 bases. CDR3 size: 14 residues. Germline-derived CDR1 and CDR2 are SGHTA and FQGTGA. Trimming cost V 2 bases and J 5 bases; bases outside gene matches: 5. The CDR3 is CASSLAAGANEQYF. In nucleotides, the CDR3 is TGTGCCAGCAGCTTAGCAGCGGGGGCAAACGAGCAGTACTTC.

The CDR3: CASSLTGQEYNEQFF. The CDR3 coding sequence is TGTGCCAGCAGCTTAACTGGACAGGAGTACAATGAGCAGTTCTTC. The gene calls are TRBV7-3 and TRBJ2-1; TRBD1 matches at 7 bases. The germline V gene has CDR1 SGHTA and CDR2 FQGTGA. V trimming: 0 bases; J trimming: 4 bases; junction bases outside the gene matches: 3. This CDR3 has 15 residues.

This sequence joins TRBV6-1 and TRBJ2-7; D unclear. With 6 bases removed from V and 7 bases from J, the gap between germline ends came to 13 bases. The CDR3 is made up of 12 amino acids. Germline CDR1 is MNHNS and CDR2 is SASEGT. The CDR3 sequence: CASRSYHREQYF. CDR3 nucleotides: TGTGCCAGCAGATCGTATCACCGGGAGCAGTACTTC.

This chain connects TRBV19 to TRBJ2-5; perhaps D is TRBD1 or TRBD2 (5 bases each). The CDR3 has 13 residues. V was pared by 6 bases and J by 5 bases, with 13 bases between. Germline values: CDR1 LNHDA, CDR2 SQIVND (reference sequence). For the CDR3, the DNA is TGTGCCAGTAGAGGCGGGTGGGGGGAGACCCAGTACTTC. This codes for CASRGGWGETQYF.

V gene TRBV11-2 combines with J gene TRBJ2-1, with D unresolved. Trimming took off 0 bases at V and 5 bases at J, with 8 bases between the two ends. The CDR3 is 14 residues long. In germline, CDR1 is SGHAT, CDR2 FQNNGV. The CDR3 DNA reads TGTGCCAGCAGCTTAGATCGGGCGGACAATGAGCAGTTCTTC. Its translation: CASSLDRADNEQFF.

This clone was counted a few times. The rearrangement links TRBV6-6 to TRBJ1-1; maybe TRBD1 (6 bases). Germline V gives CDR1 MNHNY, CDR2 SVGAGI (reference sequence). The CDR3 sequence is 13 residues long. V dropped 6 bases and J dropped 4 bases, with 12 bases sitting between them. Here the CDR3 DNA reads TGTGCCAGCAGGGTGGGACACGGCACTGAAGCTTTCTTT. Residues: CASRVGHGTEAFF.

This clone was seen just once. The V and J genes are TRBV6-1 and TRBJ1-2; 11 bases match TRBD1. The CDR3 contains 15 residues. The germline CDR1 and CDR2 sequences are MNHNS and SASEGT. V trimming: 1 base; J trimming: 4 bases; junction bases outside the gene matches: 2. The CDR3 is CASSEGTGGVYGYTF. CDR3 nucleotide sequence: TGTGCCAGCAGTGAAGGGACAGGGGGCGTCTATGGCTACACCTTC.

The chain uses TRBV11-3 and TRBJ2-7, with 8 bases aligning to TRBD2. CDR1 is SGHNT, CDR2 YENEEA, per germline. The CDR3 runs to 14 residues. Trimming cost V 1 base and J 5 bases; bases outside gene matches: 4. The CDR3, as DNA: TGTGCCAGCAGCTTAGCAGCGGGGGCAAACGAGCAGTACTTC. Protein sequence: CASSLAAGANEQYF.

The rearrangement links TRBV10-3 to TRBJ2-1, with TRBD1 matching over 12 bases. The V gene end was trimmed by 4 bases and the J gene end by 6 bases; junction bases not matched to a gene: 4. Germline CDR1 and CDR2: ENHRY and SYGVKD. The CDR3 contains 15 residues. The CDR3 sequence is CAISGDRGLSNEQFF. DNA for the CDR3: TGTGCCATCAGTGGGGACAGGGGGCTAAGCAATGAGCAGTTCTTC.

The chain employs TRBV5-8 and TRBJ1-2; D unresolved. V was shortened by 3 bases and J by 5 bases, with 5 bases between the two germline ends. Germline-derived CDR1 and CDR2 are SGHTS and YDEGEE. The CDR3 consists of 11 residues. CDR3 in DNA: TGTGCCAGCAGCTGGAAGTATGGCTACACCTTC. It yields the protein CASSWKYGYTF.

CDR3 region: CASSRGTGDEAFF. The CDR3 DNA follows: TGCGCCAGCAGCCGCGGGACAGGGGATGAAGCTTTCTTT. The genes are TRBV4-3 and TRBJ1-1, with TRBD1 matching 10 bases. The CDR3 is 13 residues long. The germline V gene has CDR1 LGHNA and CDR2 YSLEER. V was clipped by 4 bases and J by 7 bases; unmatched bases: 3.

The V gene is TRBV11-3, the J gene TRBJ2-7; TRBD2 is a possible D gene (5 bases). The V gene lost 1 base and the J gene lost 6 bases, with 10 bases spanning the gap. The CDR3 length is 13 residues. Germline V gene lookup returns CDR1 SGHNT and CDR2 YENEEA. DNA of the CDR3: TGTGCCAGCAGCTTAGTGAGGGAGAGCGAGCAGTACTTC. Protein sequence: CASSLVRESEQYF.

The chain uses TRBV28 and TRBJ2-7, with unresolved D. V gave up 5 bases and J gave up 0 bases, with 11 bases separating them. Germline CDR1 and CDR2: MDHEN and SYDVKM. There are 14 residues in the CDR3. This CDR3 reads CASSPVQSSYEQYF. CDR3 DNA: TGTGCCAGCAGTCCCGTCCAGAGCTCCTACGAGCAGTACTTC.

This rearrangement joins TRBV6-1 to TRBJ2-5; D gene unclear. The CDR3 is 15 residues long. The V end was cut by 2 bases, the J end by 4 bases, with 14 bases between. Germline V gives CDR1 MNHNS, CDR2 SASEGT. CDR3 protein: CASSEMPANGETQYF. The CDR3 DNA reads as TGTGCCAGCAGTGAAATGCCAGCCAATGGAGAGACCCAGTACTTC.